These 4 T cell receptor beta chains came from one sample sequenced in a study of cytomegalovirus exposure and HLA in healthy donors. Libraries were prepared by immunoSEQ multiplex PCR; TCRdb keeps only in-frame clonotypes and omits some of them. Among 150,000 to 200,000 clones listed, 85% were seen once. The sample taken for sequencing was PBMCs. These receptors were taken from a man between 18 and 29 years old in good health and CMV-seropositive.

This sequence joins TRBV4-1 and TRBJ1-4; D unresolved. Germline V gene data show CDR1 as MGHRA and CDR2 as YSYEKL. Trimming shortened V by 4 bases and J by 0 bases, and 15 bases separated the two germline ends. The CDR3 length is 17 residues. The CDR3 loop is CASSLQAQLATNEKLFF. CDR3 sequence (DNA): TGCGCCAGCAGCCTCCAAGCTCAATTGGCAACTAATGAAAAACTGTTTTTT.

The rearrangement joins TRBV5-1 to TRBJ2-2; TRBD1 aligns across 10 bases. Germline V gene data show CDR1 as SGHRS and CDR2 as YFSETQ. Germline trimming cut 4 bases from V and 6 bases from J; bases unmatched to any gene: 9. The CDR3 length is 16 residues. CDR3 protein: CASSGGQGGVPGELFF. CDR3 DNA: TGCGCCAGCAGCGGCGGACAGGGGGGGGTGCCCGGGGAGCTGTTTTTT.

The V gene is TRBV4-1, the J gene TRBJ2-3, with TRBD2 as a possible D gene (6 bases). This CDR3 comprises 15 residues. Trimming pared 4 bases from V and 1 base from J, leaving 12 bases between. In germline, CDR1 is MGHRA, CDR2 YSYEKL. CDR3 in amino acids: CASSPASVGTDTQYF. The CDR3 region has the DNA TGCGCCAGCAGCCCCGCTAGCGTCGGCACAGATACGCAGTATTTT.

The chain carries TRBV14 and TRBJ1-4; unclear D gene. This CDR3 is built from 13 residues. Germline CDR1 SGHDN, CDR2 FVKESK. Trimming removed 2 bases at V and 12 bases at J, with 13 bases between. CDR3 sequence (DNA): TGTGCCAGCAGCCAACACTCCGGGGTTCAACTGTTTTTT. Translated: CASSQHSGVQLFF. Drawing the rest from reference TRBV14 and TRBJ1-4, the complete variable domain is EAGVTQFPSHSVIEKGQTVTLRCDPISGHDNLYWYRRVMGKEIKFLLHFVKESKQDESGMPNNRFLAERTGGTYSTLKVQPAELEDSGVYFCASSQHSGVQLFFGSGTQLSVL.